This TCR beta chain appears in the sequencing data of a study of blood T cell repertoires in COVID-19. Background on the study: PBMCs, B-cell-depleted T cells, or T cells were the source of the cDNA or gDNA that made up the material.

The CDR3 totals 15 residues. V shed 4 bases, J shed 2 bases, and the junction held 4 bases outside the gene matches. Per the germline V gene, CDR1 is MNHEY and CDR2 is SVGAGI. This clone occurred once. Original analysis: Amplification of reference gene primers was used by the study to estimate nucleated cell counts. Repertoires were generated with immunoSEQ multiplex PCR, while TCRdb's copy carries only in-frame clones and drops some. From that table come the V and J calls and clone size; the DNA was used to work out D and trimming. The sample yields around 300,000 clones, 75% to 95% seen once. The TCR sequence derives from a young woman who had recovered from COVID-19. The rearrangement uses TRBV6-5 and TRBJ1-1; 10 bases agree with TRBD1. Source material: PBMCs or T cells enriched from blood (not recorded which). The chain's CDR3 is CASSSTGGGNTEAFF. DNA of the CDR3: TGTGCCAGCAGTTCGACAGGGGGCGGCAACACTGAAGCTTTCTTT.